The 13 T cell receptor beta chains given below trace back to one sample, sequenced in a study of shared clonotypes between healthy human individuals. Sequenced by immunoSEQ multiplex PCR; TCRdb stores in-frame clones only, minus some. The repertoire consists of 1.5 million to 2.5 million clones, with about 95% occurring once and the leading ten covering roughly 1.2%. Positive CCR7 selection of CD45RO-negative cells yielded the naive CD8 cells, and terminally differentiated effector memory CD45RA+ cells were excluded. Sequencing input: naive CD8+ T cells sorted from blood. All receptors come from a man aged 18-30 years in good health.

V and J are TRBV30 and TRBJ2-5, with a possible D match to TRBD2 (5 bases). The CDR3 totals 12 residues. Per the germline V gene, CDR1 is GTSNPN and CDR2 is SVGIG (reference sequence). Trimming pared 2 bases from V and 3 bases from J, leaving 7 bases between. The CDR3 sequence is CAWSSEEETQYF. CDR3 coding DNA: TGTGCCTGGAGTTCGGAGGAAGAGACCCAGTACTTC.

The rearrangement uses TRBV12-5 and TRBJ2-5, with D uncertain. CDR3 length: 13 residues. Germline lookup yields CDR1 LGHNT and CDR2 FRNRAP. The germline V and J ends were trimmed by 1 base and 5 bases, with 8 bases remaining between them. The CDR3 loop is CASGLELPETQYF. The CDR3 coding sequence is TGTGCTAGTGGTTTGGAGCTTCCTGAGACCCAGTACTTC.

J is TRBJ2-4 and V is TRBV4-3, with D unresolved. CDR1 and CDR2 from the germline V gene are LGHNA and YSLEER. V was clipped by 0 bases and J by 0 bases, with 18 bases between them. This CDR3 is built from 19 residues. The CDR3 spells CASSQEIGSEELAKNIQYF. Written as DNA, the CDR3 is TGCGCCAGCAGCCAAGAGATAGGGTCCGAAGAACTAGCCAAAAACATTCAGTACTTC.

This chain joins TRBV7-6 and TRBJ2-2; TRBD1 matches at 11 bases. CDR3 length: 20 amino acids. From germline, CDR1 is SGHVS and CDR2 FNYEAQ. The V gene end was trimmed by 5 bases and the J gene end by 5 bases; junction bases not matched to a gene: 19. CDR3 bases: TGTGCCAGCAGCCCACGGACAGGGGGCTTGGGCACCACTTATACCGGGGAGCTGTTTTTT. Residues: CASSPRTGGLGTTYTGELFF. Supplemented by reference TRBV7-6 and TRBJ2-2, the full variable domain reads GAGVSQSPRYKVTKRGQDVALRCDPISGHVSLYWYRQALGQGPEFLTYFNYEAQQDKSGLPNDRFSAERPEGSISTLTIQRTEQRDSAMYRCASSPRTGGLGTTYTGELFFGEGSRLTVL.

This rearrangement joins TRBV27 to TRBJ1-5; 7 bases map to TRBD1. Trimming cost V 5 bases and J 6 bases; bases outside gene matches: 4. The CDR3 extends over 13 amino acids. Germline CDR1 is MNHEY and CDR2 is SMNVEV (reference sequence). CDR3 in amino acids: CASSLQGSQPQHF. As DNA, the CDR3 is TGTGCCAGCAGTCTACAGGGGAGTCAGCCCCAGCATTTT.

A single count supports this clone. The gene calls are TRBV9 and TRBJ2-3; TRBD2 matches 8 bases. There are 14 residues in the CDR3. The V and J ends lost 4 bases and 4 bases, in that order; junction bases with no gene match: 5. Germline assignment: CDR1 SGDLS and CDR2 YYNGEE. The CDR3 is CASSTGGTADTQYF. The CDR3 nucleotides are TGTGCCAGCAGCACGGGGGGGACCGCAGATACGCAGTATTTT.

The rearrangement links TRBV18 to TRBJ2-7; a weak D match, TRBD1 (6 bases). Germline V gene data show CDR1 as KGHSH and CDR2 as LQKENI. The CDR3 covers 15 residues. Trimming removed 5 bases from V and 1 base from J, with 15 bases in between. In nucleotides, the CDR3 is TGTGCCAGCTCATGGGACAAGGGGATTTCCTACGAGCAGTACTTC. The encoded protein is CASSWDKGISYEQYF.

This chain joins TRBV6-5 and TRBJ2-7; a possible D gene is TRBD2 (5 bases). This CDR3 spans 13 amino acids. CDR1 and CDR2 (germline): MNHEY, SVGAGI. The V end was cut by 5 bases, the J end by 2 bases, with 10 bases between. Here the CDR3 DNA reads TGTGCCAGCAGTGAGGGCCCGACCTACGAGCAGTACTTC. Its translation: CASSEGPTYEQYF.

The V gene is TRBV5-6, the J gene TRBJ2-3; the D call may be TRBD1 or TRBD2 (5 bases each). The V end was cut by 3 bases, the J end by 2 bases, with 10 bases between. This CDR3 spans 14 amino acids. Germline V gene sequence: CDR1 SGHDT, CDR2 YYEEEE. CDR3 loop: CASSWGRFTDTQYF. CDR3 sequence (DNA): TGTGCCAGCAGCTGGGGACGGTTCACAGATACGCAGTATTTT. The complete variable domain, with remaining parts taken from reference TRBV5-6 and TRBJ2-3, reads DAGVTQSPTHLIKTRGQQVTLRCSPKSGHDTVSWYQQALGQGPQFIFQYYEEEERQRGNFPDRFSGHQFPNYSSELNVNALLLGDSALYLCASSWGRFTDTQYFGPGTRLTVL.

This chain connects TRBV14 to TRBJ2-7, with 7 positions matching TRBD1. CDR3 length: 15 residues. Germline loops: CDR1 SGHDN, CDR2 FVKESK. V lost 1 base to trimming and J lost 6 bases; unmatched junction nucleotides: 9. The CDR3: CASSQADQGEFEQYF. The CDR3 nucleotides are TGTGCCAGCAGCCAAGCAGACCAGGGGGAGTTCGAGCAGTACTTC.

The chain joins TRBV5-5 to TRBJ2-3; a possible D gene is TRBD2 (6 bases). CDR3 length equals 15 residues. Trimming removed 2 bases at V and 0 bases at J, with 10 bases between. Germline V CDR1 and CDR2: SGHKS, YYEKEE (reference sequence). The CDR3 DNA reads as TGTGCCAGCAGCTTCTGGGGGGATAGCACAGATACGCAGTATTTT. This gives the protein CASSFWGDSTDTQYF.

The gene calls are TRBV7-6 and TRBJ1-3; 9 bases match TRBD1. V trimming: 6 bases; J trimming: 0 bases; junction bases outside the gene matches: 9. The CDR3 contains 17 residues. Germline CDR1 SGHVS, CDR2 FNYEAQ. The CDR3 reads CASRSRQGEGSGNTIYF. The CDR3 region has the DNA TGTGCCAGCAGGTCTCGACAGGGGGAAGGCTCTGGAAACACCATATATTTT.

This clone was counted once. The same CDR3 also results from other DNA sequences found in this sample. V is TRBV7-9 and J is TRBJ1-1; D unresolved. The CDR3 covers 12 residues. Trimming cost V 5 bases and J 2 bases, with 6 bases left between them. CDR1 is SEHNR and CDR2 is FQNEAQ in the germline V gene (reference sequence). The CDR3 loop reads CASSRTNTEAFF. The CDR3, as DNA: TGTGCCAGCAGCCGAACAAACACTGAAGCTTTCTTT.